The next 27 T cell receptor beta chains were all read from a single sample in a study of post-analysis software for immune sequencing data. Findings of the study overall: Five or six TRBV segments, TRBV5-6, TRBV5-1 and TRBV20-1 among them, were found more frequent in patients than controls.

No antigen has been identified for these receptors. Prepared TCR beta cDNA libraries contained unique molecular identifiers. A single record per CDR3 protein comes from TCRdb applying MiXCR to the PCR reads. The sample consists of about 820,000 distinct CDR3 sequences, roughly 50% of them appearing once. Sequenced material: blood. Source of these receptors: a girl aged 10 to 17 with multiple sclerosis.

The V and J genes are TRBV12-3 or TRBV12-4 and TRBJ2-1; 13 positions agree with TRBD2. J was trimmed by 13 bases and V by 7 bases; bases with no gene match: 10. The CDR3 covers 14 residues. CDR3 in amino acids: CASTLLAGGQEQFF. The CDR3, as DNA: TGTGCCAGCACCCTACTAGCGGGGGGGCAGGAACAGTTCTTC.

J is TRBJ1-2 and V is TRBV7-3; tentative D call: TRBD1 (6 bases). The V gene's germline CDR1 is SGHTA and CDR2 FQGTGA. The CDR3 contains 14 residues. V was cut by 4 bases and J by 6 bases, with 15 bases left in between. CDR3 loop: CASSSSGQGHGYTF. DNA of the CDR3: TGTGCCAGCAGCTCCTCGGGGCAGGGGCATGGCTACACCTTC.

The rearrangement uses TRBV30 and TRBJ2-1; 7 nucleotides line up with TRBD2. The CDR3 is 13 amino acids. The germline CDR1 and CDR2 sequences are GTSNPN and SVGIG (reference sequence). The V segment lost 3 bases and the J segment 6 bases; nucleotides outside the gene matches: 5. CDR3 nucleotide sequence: TGTGCCTGGAGGAGACTAGCTTTCAATGAGCAGTTCTTC. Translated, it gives CAWRRLAFNEQFF.

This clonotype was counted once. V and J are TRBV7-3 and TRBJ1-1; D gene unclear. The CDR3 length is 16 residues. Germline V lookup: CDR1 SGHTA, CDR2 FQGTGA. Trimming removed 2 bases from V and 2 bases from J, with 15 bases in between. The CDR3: CASSLLGQALNTEAFF. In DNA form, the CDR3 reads TGTGCCAGCAGCTTATTAGGCCAGGCACTTAACACTGAAGCTTTCTTT.

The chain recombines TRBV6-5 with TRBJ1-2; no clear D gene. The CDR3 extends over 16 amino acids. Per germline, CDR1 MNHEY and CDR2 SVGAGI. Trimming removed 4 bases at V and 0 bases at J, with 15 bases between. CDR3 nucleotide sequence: TGTGCCAGCAGTTCCACTCGACACGCAGCTAACTATGGCTACACCTTC. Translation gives CASSSTRHAANYGYTF.

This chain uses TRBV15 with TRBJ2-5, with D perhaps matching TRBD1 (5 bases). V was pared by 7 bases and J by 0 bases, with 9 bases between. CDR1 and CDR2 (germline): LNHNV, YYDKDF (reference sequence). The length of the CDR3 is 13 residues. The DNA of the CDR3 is TGTGCCACCACCGCAGGGAACCAAGAGACCCAGTACTTC. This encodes CATTAGNQETQYF. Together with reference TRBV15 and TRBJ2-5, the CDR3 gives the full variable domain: DAMVIQNPRYQVTQFGKPVTLSCSQTLNHNVMYWYQQKSSQAPKLLFHYYDKDFNNEADTPDNFQSRRPNTSFCFLDIRSPGLGDTAMYLCATTAGNQETQYFGPGTRLLVL.

CDR3 in amino acids: CASSPRTSGSSYEQYF. CDR3 sequence (DNA): TGTGCCAGCAGCCCAAGGACTAGCGGGAGCTCCTACGAGCAGTACTTC. The rearrangement joins TRBV7-8 to TRBJ2-7; 13 bases line up with TRBD2. Germline CDR1 and CDR2: SGHVS and FQNEAQ. The CDR3 runs 16 residues. Trimming took 5 bases from V and 0 from J; bases not matched to a gene: 4.

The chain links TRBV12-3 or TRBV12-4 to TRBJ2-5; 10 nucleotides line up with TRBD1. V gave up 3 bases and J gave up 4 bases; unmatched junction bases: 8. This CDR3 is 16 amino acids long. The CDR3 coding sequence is TGTGCCAGCAGTTTGACGGGGACAGGGGAGAGAGAGACCCAGTACTTC. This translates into CASSLTGTGERETQYF.

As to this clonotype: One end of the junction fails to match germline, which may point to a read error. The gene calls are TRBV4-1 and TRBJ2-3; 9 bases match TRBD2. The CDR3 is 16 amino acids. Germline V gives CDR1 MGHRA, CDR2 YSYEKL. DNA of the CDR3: TGTGCCAGCAGTTTAGTTAGCGGGAGCTCCACAGATACGCAGTATTTT. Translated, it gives CASSLVSGSSTDTQYF.

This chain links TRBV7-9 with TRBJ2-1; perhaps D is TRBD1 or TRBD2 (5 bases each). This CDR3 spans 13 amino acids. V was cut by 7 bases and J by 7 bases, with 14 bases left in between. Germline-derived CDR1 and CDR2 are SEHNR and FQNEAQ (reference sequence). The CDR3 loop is CASTPWGSNEQFF. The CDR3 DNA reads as TGTGCCAGCACCCCGTGGGGGAGTAATGAGCAGTTCTTC.

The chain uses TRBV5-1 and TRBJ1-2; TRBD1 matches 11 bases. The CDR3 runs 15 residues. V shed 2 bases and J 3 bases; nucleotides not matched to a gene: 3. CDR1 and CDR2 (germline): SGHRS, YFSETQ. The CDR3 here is CASSLGTGGDYGYTF. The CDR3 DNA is TGCGCCAGCAGCTTAGGGACAGGGGGAGACTATGGCTACACCTTC. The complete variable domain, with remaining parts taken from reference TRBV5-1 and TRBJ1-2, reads KAGVTQTPRYLIKTRGQQVTLSCSPISGHRSVSWYQQTPGQGLQFLFEYFSETQRNKGNFPGRFSGRQFSNSRSEMNVSTLELGDSALYLCASSLGTGGDYGYTFGSGTRLTVV.

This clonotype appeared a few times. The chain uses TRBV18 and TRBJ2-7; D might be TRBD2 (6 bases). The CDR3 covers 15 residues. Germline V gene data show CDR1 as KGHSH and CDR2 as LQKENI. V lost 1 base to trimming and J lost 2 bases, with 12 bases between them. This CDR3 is CASSPQVADTYEQYF. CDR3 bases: TGTGCCAGCTCACCACAAGTAGCGGACACCTACGAGCAGTACTTC.

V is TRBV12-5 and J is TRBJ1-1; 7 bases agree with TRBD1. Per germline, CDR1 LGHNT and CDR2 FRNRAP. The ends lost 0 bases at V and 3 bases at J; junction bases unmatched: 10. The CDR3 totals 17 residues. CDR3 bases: TGTGCTAGTGGTTTGGTCACAGGGGTGAGTTCGGACACTGAAGCTTTCTTT. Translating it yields CASGLVTGVSSDTEAFF. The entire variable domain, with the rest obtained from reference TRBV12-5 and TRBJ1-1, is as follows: DARVTQTPRHKVTEMGQEVTMRCQPILGHNTVFWYRQTMMQGLELLAYFRNRAPLDDSGMPKDRFSAEMPDATLATLKIQPSEPRDSAVYFCASGLVTGVSSDTEAFFGQGTRLTVV.

The CDR3 protein is CASSQLGTYRPNYGYTF. The CDR3, as DNA: TGTGCCAGCAGTCAGCTCGGGACATATCGGCCTAACTATGGCTACACCTTC. The chain employs TRBV27 and TRBJ1-2; the D gene is possibly TRBD1 (6 bases). The CDR3 is made up of 17 amino acids. Trimming stripped 5 bases from V and 0 bases from J, with 19 bases between. Germline-derived CDR1 and CDR2 are MNHEY and SMNVEV (reference sequence).

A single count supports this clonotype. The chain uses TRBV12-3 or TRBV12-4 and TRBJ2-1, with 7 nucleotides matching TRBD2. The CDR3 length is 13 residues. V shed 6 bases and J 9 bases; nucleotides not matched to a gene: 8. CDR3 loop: CASRPAGGGEQFF. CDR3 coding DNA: TGTGCCAGCAGGCCCGCCGGCGGGGGTGAGCAGTTCTTC.

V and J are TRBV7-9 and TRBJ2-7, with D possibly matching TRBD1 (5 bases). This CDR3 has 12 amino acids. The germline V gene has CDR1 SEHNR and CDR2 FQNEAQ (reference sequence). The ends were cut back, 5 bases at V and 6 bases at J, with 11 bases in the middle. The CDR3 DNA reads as TGTGCCAGCAGCCCAAGGACACTCGAGCAGTACTTC. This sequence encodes CASSPRTLEQYF.

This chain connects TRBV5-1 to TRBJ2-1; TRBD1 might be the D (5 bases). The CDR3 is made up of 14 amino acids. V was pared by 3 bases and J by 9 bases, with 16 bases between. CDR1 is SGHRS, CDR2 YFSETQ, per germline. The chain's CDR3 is CASSWGQGYVEQFF. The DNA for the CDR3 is TGCGCCAGCAGCTGGGGCCAGGGATACGTTGAGCAGTTCTTC.

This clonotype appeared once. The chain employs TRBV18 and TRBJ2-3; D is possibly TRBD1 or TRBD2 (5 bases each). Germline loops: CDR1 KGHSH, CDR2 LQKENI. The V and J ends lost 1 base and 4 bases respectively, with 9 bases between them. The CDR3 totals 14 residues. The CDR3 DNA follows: TGTGCCAGCTCACCACTTGGGACCCCAGATACGCAGTATTTT. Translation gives CASSPLGTPDTQYF.

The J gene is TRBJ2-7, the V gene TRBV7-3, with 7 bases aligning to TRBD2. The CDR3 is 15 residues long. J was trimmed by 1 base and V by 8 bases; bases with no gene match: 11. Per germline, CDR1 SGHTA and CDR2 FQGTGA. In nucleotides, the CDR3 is TGTGCCAGCGGCAGCGGGGAGTTCGGTTCCTACGAGCAGTACTTC. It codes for CASGSGEFGSYEQYF.

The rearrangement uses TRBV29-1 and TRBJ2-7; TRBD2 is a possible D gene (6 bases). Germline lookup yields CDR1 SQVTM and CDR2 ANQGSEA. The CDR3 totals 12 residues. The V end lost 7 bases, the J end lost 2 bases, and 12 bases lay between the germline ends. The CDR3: CSGGVGTYEQYF. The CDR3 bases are TGCAGCGGCGGGGTCGGGACCTACGAGCAGTACTTC.

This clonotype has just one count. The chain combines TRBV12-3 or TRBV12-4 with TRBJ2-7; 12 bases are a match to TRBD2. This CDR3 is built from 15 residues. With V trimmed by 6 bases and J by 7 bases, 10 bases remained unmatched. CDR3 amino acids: CASSRPGLAGREQYF. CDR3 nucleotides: TGTGCCAGCAGCCGTCCGGGACTAGCGGGTCGGGAGCAGTACTTC.

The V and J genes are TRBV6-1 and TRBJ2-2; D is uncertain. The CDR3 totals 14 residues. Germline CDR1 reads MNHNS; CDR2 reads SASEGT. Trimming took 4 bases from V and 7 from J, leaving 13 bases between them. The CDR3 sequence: CASSGSRTGGELFF. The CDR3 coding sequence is TGTGCCAGCAGTGGGTCGCGGACGGGCGGGGAGCTGTTTTTT.

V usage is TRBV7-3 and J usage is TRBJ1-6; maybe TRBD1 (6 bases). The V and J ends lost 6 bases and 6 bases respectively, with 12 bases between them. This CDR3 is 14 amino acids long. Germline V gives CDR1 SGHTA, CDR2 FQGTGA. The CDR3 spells CASRRRGPNSPLHF. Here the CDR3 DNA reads TGTGCCAGCAGACGCAGGGGCCCTAATTCACCCCTCCACTTT. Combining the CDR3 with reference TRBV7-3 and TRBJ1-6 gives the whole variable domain GAGVSQTPSNKVTEKGKYVELRCDPISGHTALYWYRQSLGQGPEFLIYFQGTGAADDSGLPNDRFFAVRPEGSVSTLKIQRTERGDSAVYLCASRRRGPNSPLHFGNGTRLTVT.

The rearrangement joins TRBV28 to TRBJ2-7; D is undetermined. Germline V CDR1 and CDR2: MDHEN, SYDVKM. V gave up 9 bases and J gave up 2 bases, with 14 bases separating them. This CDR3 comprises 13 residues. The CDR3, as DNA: TGTGCCAGTGTGGGGTCCCACCCCTACGAGCAGTACTTC. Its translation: CASVGSHPYEQYF.

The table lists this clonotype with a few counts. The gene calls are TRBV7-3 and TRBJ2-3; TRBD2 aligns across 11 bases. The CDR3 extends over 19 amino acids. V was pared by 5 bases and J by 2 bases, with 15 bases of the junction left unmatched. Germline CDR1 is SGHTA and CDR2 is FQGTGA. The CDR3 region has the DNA TGTGCCAGCAGCCCAAACGGGCTAGCGGGAGGCAGACTCACAGATACGCAGTATTTT. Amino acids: CASSPNGLAGGRLTDTQYF.

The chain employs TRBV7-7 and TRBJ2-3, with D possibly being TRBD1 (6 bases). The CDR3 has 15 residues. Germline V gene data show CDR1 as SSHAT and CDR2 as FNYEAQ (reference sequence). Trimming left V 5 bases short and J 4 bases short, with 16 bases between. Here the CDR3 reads CASSALPQGPDTQYF. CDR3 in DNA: TGTGCCAGCAGCGCCCTCCCTCAGGGGCCAGATACGCAGTATTTT.

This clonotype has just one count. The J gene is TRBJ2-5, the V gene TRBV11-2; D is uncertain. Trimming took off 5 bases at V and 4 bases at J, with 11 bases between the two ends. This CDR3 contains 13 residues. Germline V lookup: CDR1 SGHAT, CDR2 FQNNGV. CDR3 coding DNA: TGTGCCAGCAGCCCGAGGATCCGAGAGACCCAGTACTTC. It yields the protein CASSPRIRETQYF.